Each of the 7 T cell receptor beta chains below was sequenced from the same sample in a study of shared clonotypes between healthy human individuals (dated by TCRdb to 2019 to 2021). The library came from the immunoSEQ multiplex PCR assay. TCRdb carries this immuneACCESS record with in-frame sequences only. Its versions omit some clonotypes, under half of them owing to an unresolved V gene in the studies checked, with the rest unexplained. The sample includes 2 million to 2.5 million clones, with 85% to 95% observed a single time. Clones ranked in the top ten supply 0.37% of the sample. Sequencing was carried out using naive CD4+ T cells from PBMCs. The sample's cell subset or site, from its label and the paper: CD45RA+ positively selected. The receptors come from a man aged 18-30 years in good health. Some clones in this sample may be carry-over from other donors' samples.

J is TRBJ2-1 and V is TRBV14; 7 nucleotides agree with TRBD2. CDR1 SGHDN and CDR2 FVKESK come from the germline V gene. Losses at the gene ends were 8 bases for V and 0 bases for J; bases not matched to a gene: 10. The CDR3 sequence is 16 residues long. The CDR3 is CASGPLAGVSYNEQFF. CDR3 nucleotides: TGTGCCAGCGGGCCATTGGCGGGAGTCTCCTACAATGAGCAGTTCTTC.

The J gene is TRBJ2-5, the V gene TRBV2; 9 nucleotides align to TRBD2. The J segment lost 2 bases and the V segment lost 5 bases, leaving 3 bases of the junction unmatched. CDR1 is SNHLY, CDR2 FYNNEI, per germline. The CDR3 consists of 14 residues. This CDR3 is CASSRLAEQETQYF. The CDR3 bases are TGTGCCAGCAGTCGACTAGCGGAGCAAGAGACCCAGTACTTC.

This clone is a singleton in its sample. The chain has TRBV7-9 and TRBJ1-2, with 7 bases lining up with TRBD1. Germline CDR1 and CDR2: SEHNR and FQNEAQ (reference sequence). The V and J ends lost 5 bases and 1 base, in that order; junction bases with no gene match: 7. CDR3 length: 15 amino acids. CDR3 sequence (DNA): TGTGCCAGCAGCCCGGCCCGACAGGGTAACTATGGCTACACCTTC. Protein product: CASSPARQGNYGYTF. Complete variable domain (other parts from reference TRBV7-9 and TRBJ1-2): DTGVSQNPRHKITKRGQNVTFRCDPISEHNRLYWYRQTLGQGPEFLTYFQNEAQLEKSRLLSDRFSAERPKGSFSTLEIQRTEQGDSAMYLCASSPARQGNYGYTFGSGTRLTVV.

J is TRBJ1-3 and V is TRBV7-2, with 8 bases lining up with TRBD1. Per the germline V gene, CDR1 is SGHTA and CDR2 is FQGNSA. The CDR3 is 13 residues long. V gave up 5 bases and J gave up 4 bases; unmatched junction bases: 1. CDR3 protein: CASSRDRGNTIYF. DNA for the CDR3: TGTGCCAGCAGCCGGGACAGGGGAAACACCATATATTTT.

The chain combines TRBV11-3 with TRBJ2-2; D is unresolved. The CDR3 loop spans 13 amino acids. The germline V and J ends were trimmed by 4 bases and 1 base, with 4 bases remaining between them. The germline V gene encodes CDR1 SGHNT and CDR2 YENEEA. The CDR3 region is CASSYQNTGELFF. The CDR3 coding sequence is TGTGCCAGCAGCTACCAGAACACCGGGGAGCTGTTTTTT.

CDR3 nucleotide sequence: TGTGCCAGCAGTTCCGGGTTTCTTTACTACAATGAGCAGTTCTTC. This codes for CASSSGFLYYNEQFF. The rearrangement uses TRBV27 and TRBJ2-1; the D is unclear. Germline V gene data show CDR1 as MNHEY and CDR2 as SMNVEV (reference sequence). The CDR3 has 15 amino acids. Trimming cost V 4 bases and J 3 bases, with 13 bases left between them.

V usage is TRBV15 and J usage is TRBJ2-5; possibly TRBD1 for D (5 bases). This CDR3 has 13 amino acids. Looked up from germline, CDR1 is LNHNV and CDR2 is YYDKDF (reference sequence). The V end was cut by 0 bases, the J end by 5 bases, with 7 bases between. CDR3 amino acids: CATSRDKGETQYF. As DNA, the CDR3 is TGTGCCACCAGCAGAGATAAGGGGGAGACCCAGTACTTC.